These 12 T cell receptor beta chains were all obtained from the same sample, sequenced in a study of T cells after yellow fever vaccination. TCRdb itself ran the 5' RACE reads through MiXCR, one entry per CDR3 protein. The profile shows a few hundred thousand distinct CDR3 sequences, around 4.3% of them singletons. This material consisted of PBMCs, taken 15 days after the yellow fever booster vaccination. These receptors all stem from a man aged 18 to 35 who received the YFV17D yellow fever vaccine.

This clonotype has a count of ten or more. The chain is built from TRBV7-9 and TRBJ2-2, with 8 positions matching TRBD2. CDR3 length: 16 amino acids. Germline-derived CDR1 and CDR2 are SEHNR and FQNEAQ (reference sequence). J gave up 7 bases and V 6 bases, and 13 bases lay outside the gene matches. The CDR3 spells CASRTRERGPYGELFF. The CDR3, as DNA: TGTGCCAGCAGGACCAGAGAGCGGGGGCCCTACGGGGAGCTGTTTTTT.

This clonotype was recorded many times. The chain uses TRBV4-2 and TRBJ2-1; TRBD2 matches 13 bases. CDR1 is LGHNA, CDR2 YNFKEQ, per germline. The CDR3 consists of 18 residues. V was clipped by 4 bases and J by 0 bases; unmatched bases: 6. For the CDR3, the DNA is TGTGCCAGCAGCCCGACTAGCGGGGGGTTCAGCTCCTACAATGAGCAGTTCTTC. Its translation: CASSPTSGGFSSYNEQFF.

The genes are TRBV18 and TRBJ1-1; the match to TRBD1 covers 11 bases. Germline V gene data show CDR1 as KGHSH and CDR2 as LQKENI. This CDR3 is 14 amino acids long. V lost 1 base, J lost 7 bases, and 2 bases stayed unmatched. CDR3: CASSPRTGGSEAFF. The CDR3 nucleotides are TGTGCCAGCTCACCACGGACAGGGGGCAGTGAAGCTTTCTTT.

This chain uses TRBV20-1 with TRBJ1-1; D might be TRBD1 (5 bases). The germline CDR1 and CDR2 sequences are DFQATT and SNEGSKA (reference sequence). Trimming left V 5 bases short and J 4 bases short, with 20 bases between. This CDR3 has 15 residues. The CDR3 region is CSAGVGTAKTTEAFF. DNA for the CDR3: TGCAGTGCTGGCGTCGGGACGGCAAAGACCACTGAAGCTTTCTTT.

The chain combines TRBV20-1 with TRBJ2-7; D call uncertain. Trimming shortened V by 5 bases and J by 5 bases, and 10 bases separated the two germline ends. CDR3 length: 11 residues. CDR1 is DFQATT, CDR2 SNEGSKA, per germline (reference sequence). The CDR3 loop is CSAGLRDEQYF. CDR3 nucleotides: TGCAGTGCTGGCTTGCGAGACGAGCAGTACTTC.

This clonotype was recorded at least ten times. The V and J genes are TRBV4-1 and TRBJ1-1; no definite D call. The germline gives CDR1 MGHRA, CDR2 YSYEKL. CDR3 length: 12 residues. Trimming pared 0 bases from V and 8 bases from J, leaving 7 bases between. The CDR3 spells CASSQDPQEAFF. The CDR3 bases are TGCGCCAGCAGCCAAGATCCGCAGGAAGCTTTCTTT.

This clonotype was picked up a small number of times. The V call is TRBV9, the J call TRBJ1-1, with 7 bases identical to TRBD1. Unmatched junction bases numbered 6, after V lost 7 bases and J lost 0 bases. CDR1 SGDLS and CDR2 YYNGEE come from the germline V gene. This CDR3 region has 14 residues. The DNA for the CDR3 is TGTGCCAGCGGGGGACAGTACATGAACACTGAAGCTTTCTTT. Its translation: CASGGQYMNTEAFF.

This clonotype was picked up many times. The rearrangement joins TRBV4-3 to TRBJ2-6; no firm D call. This CDR3 is 17 amino acids long. The V and J ends lost 1 base and 0 bases respectively, with 10 bases between them. Germline loops: CDR1 LGHNA, CDR2 YSLEER. CDR3 DNA sequence: TGCGCCAGCAGCCAAGTTTTTCAGCGCTCTGGGGCCAACGTCCTGACTTTC. It specifies CASSQVFQRSGANVLTF.

This clonotype was detected ten times or more. The chain employs TRBV2 and TRBJ2-3, with 8 nucleotides matching TRBD2. The CDR3 loop spans 15 amino acids. V dropped 7 bases and J dropped 2; count of bases not matched to a gene: 8. The V gene's germline CDR1 is SNHLY and CDR2 FYNNEI. CDR3 in amino acids: CASNLAGGVTDTQYF. In DNA form, the CDR3 reads TGTGCCAGCAACCTTGCGGGGGGTGTCACAGATACGCAGTATTTT. Full variable domain (rest looked up from reference TRBV2 and TRBJ2-3): EPEVTQTPSHQVTQMGQEVILRCVPISNHLYFYWYRQILGQKVEFLVSFYNNEISEKSEIFDDQFSVERPDGSNFTLKIRSTKLEDSAMYFCASNLAGGVTDTQYFGPGTRLTVL.

This clonotype was detected ten times or more. The chain has TRBV4-3 and TRBJ1-2; the D is unclear. V was shortened by 0 bases and J by 2 bases, with 4 bases between the two germline ends. Germline CDR1 LGHNA, CDR2 YSLEER. This CDR3 region has 13 residues. CDR3 protein: CASSQEQNYGYTF. The CDR3 DNA reads as TGCGCCAGCAGCCAAGAACAGAACTATGGCTACACCTTC.

This clonotype appeared a few times. This chain uses TRBV5-1 with TRBJ2-3; possibly TRBD1 for D (8 bases). The CDR3 is 16 amino acids. CDR1 SGHRS and CDR2 YFSETQ come from the germline V gene. V was cut by 0 bases and J by 6 bases, with 17 bases left in between. CDR3 DNA sequence: TGCGCCAGCAGCTTGGCCGTCACAGGGGGGGTGGATACGCAGTATTTT. Translation: CASSLAVTGGVDTQYF.

This clonotype showed up many times. The V and J genes are TRBV20-1 and TRBJ2-4, with D tentatively TRBD1 (5 bases). Germline V gene lookup returns CDR1 DFQATT and CDR2 SNEGSKA (reference sequence). V lost 6 bases and J 4 bases, leaving 22 bases between the germline ends. The CDR3 has 16 residues. CDR3 in amino acids: CSAPPQGISVKNIQYF. The CDR3 bases are TGCAGTGCCCCCCCCCAGGGAATCTCTGTTAAAAACATTCAGTACTTC.